A single T cell receptor beta chain is shown here with its context. What it binds is unknown. This entry belongs to a study of T-cell memory formation after mild COVID-19. For the study at large: TCR clusters showed largely donor specificity.

The length of the CDR3 is 19 residues. The junction had 20 bases not matched to a gene; V was cut back by 3 bases and J by 6 bases. CDR1 is MGHRA, CDR2 YSYEKL, per germline. Findings and caveats of the study: Detection of some responders pre-infection suggested pre-existing cross-reactive memory T cells participated. In second-wave clones peaking day 37, SARS-CoV-2 specificity remained unconfirmed.

Barcoded TCR alpha and TCR beta cDNA libraries with UMIs came from 5'RACE using constant-segment primers. A single record per CDR3 protein comes from TCRdb applying MiXCR to the 5' RACE reads. The repertoire has 470,000 or so distinct CDR3 sequences, 20% of them found once; the top ten carry around 9.2%. The clonotype was recovered from an adult woman who had mild COVID-19 (a few samples of this study predate the infection). Cell type and time point are not known. This chain joins TRBV4-1 and TRBJ2-3, with 8 nucleotides matching TRBD2. The sample was PBMCs or a T cell subset sorted from them (not recorded which). Here the CDR3 DNA reads TGCGCCAGCAGCCACCCAACGGTATCTAGCGGGCCAGATCCGGATACGCAGTATTTT. Amino acid sequence: CASSHPTVSSGPDPDTQYF.